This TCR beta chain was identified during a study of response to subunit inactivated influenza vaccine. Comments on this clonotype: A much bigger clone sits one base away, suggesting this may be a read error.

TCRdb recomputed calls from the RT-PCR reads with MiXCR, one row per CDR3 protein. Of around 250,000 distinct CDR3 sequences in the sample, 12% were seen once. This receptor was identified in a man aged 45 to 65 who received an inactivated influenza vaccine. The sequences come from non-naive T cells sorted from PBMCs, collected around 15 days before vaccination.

In nucleotides, the CDR3 is TGCGCCAGCAGCTGGGCCCCTCTGGTGACCCAGTACTTC. Amino acids: CASSWAPLVTQYF. The chain is built from TRBV5-1 and TRBJ2-5; no firm D call. The CDR3 length is 13 residues. V gave up 3 bases and J gave up 7 bases, with 13 bases separating them. Germline V gene lookup returns CDR1 SGHRS and CDR2 YFSETQ.